This TCR beta chain comes out of a study of blood T cell repertoires in COVID-19. Study information: Both acute and convalescent COVID-19 samples were obtained from the United States, Italy and Spain.

This CDR3 spans 11 amino acids. In germline, CDR1 is LNHDA, CDR2 SQIVND (reference sequence). V lost 5 bases to trimming and J lost 9 bases, with 8 bases between them. Original processing notes: For nucleated cells, counts were estimated from reference gene primer amplification. Repertoires were generated with immunoSEQ multiplex PCR, while TCRdb's copy carries only in-frame clones and drops some. The V and J calls and clone size are taken from that table; D and trimming were inferred from the DNA. The table shows about 480,000 clones, with approximately 88% occurring only once. It was during active infection that Seattle patients were enrolled and then longitudinally followed.

The clonotype originates from a woman between 45 and 60 years old with COVID-19, enrolled during active disease. Sample: peripheral blood. The V gene is TRBV19, the J gene TRBJ2-1, with TRBD1 as a possible D gene (6 bases). The chain's CDR3 is CASSLRGEQFF. In DNA form, the CDR3 reads TGTGCCAGTAGTCTCAGGGGTGAGCAGTTCTTC.